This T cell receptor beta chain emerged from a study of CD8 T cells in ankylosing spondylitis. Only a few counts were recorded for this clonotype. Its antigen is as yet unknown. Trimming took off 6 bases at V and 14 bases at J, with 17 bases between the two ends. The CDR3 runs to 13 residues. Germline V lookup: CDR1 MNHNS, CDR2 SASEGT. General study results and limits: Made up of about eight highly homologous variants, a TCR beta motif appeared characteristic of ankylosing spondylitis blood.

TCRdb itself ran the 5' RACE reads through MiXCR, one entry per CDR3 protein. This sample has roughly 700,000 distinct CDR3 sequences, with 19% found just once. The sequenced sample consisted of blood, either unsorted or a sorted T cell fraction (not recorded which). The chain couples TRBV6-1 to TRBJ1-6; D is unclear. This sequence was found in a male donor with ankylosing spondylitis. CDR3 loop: CASSPGWMKTLHF. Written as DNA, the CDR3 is TGTGCCAGCAGCCCCGGTTGGATGAAGACCCTCCACTTT.